Below, 28 T cell receptor beta chains from the same sample are listed, as sequenced in a study of T cell responses to AZD1222 COVID-19 vaccine. The method was immunoSEQ multiplex PCR; TCRdb's version includes in-frame clones alone and lacks a portion of them. Altogether more than 150,000 clones are present, about 91% being singletons, with the ten largest covering 0.49%. The source was peripheral blood, collected on day 0 of AZD1222 vaccination. These receptors came from an adult in good health.

The chain links TRBV6-5 to TRBJ1-4; 11 nucleotides align to TRBD1. J lost 8 bases, V lost 6 bases, and 5 bases had no gene match. Germline V gene lookup returns CDR1 MNHEY and CDR2 SVGAGI. The CDR3 is 14 amino acids. DNA for the CDR3: TGTGCCAGCAGAGGACAGGGGGCAGGGGAAAAACTGTTTTTT. Its translation: CASRGQGAGEKLFF.

This chain links TRBV19 with TRBJ1-1; D is perhaps TRBD1 (5 bases). The V and J ends lost 5 bases and 0 bases respectively, with 7 bases between them. The germline V gene encodes CDR1 LNHDA and CDR2 SQIVND (reference sequence). CDR3 length: 13 residues. The CDR3 region has the DNA TGTGCCAGTAGTGGGGGAATGAACACTGAAGCTTTCTTT. This codes for CASSGGMNTEAFF.

The J gene is TRBJ1-2, the V gene TRBV6-1; a weak D match, TRBD1 (5 bases). V dropped 1 base and J dropped 3 bases, with 15 bases sitting between them. This CDR3 is built from 16 residues. Germline CDR1 and CDR2: MNHNS and SASEGT. This CDR3 reads CASSEGGWRRDYGYTF. The DNA of the CDR3 is TGTGCCAGCAGTGAAGGGGGGTGGAGGCGCGACTATGGCTACACCTTC.

The DNA of the CDR3 is TGTGCCAGCGACAGATCCGGTGGCGGCACCATATATTTT. Translated, it gives CASDRSGGGTIYF. The chain is built from TRBV6-5 and TRBJ1-3; D perhaps matches TRBD1 (5 bases). Germline-derived CDR1 and CDR2 are MNHEY and SVGAGI. The CDR3 has 13 amino acids. The germline V and J ends were trimmed by 8 bases and 9 bases, with 17 bases remaining between them.

V usage is TRBV7-2 and J usage is TRBJ2-3; 12 nucleotides match TRBD2. CDR3 size: 16 residues. CDR1 is SGHTA, CDR2 FQGNSA, per germline. V gave up 3 bases and J gave up 4 bases; unmatched junction bases: 5. CDR3 loop: CASSFTSGRISDTQYF. CDR3 DNA: TGTGCCAGCAGCTTTACTAGCGGGAGGATATCAGATACGCAGTATTTT.

With respect to this clone: In the same sample, other DNA sequences code for this CDR3. The CDR3 region is CASSLGAAETQYF. The CDR3 coding sequence is TGTGCCAGCAGCTTAGGCGCGGCAGAGACCCAGTACTTC. The chain recombines TRBV11-2 with TRBJ2-5; the D is unclear. Trimming pared 1 base from V and 4 bases from J, leaving 7 bases between. The germline gives CDR1 SGHAT, CDR2 FQNNGV. CDR3 length: 13 residues.

The chain is built from TRBV28 and TRBJ2-3; 7 nucleotides line up with TRBD2. This CDR3 region has 13 residues. Trimming at V came to 5 bases and at J to 10 bases, leaving 9 bases not matched to a gene. Per germline, CDR1 MDHEN and CDR2 SYDVKM. The CDR3: CASSPPSLAAQYF. CDR3 coding DNA: TGTGCCAGCAGTCCTCCGAGCCTAGCGGCGCAGTATTTT. Together with reference TRBV28 and TRBJ2-3, the CDR3 gives the full variable domain: DVKVTQSSRYLVKRTGEKVFLECVQDMDHENMFWYRQDPGLGLRLIYFSYDVKMKEKGDIPEGYSVSREKKERFSLILESASTNQTSMYLCASSPPSLAAQYFGPGTRLTVL.

This chain joins TRBV9 and TRBJ2-5; 7 bases match TRBD1. V lost 3 bases and J lost 0; bases outside the gene matches: 11. The length of the CDR3 is 17 residues. Germline V CDR1 and CDR2: SGDLS, YYNGEE. The CDR3 DNA is TGTGCCAGCAGCGACACCTCCGGACAGGAGTACCAAGAGACCCAGTACTTC. This sequence encodes CASSDTSGQEYQETQYF.

The gene calls are TRBV4-2 and TRBJ2-5; the match to TRBD2 covers 15 bases. The CDR3 is made up of 16 amino acids. Germline assignment: CDR1 LGHNA and CDR2 YNFKEQ. J lost 1 base, V lost 3 bases, and 0 bases had no gene match. The CDR3 reads CASSQGLAGGQETQYF. The CDR3 coding sequence is TGTGCCAGCAGCCAGGGACTAGCGGGGGGCCAAGAGACCCAGTACTTC.

J is TRBJ2-1 and V is TRBV28; 9 positions agree with TRBD1. V was pared by 4 bases and J by 7 bases, with 8 bases of the junction left unmatched. CDR1 is MDHEN, CDR2 SYDVKM, per germline. The CDR3 spans 15 residues. CDR3 amino acids: CASSSPPTGGNEQFF. The CDR3 nucleotides read TGTGCCAGCAGTTCTCCTCCGACAGGGGGAAATGAGCAGTTCTTC.

This chain connects TRBV9 to TRBJ1-2; a possible D gene is TRBD1 (6 bases). The V end was cut by 0 bases, the J end by 3 bases, with 15 bases between. The CDR3 covers 16 residues. Germline CDR1 reads SGDLS; CDR2 reads YYNGEE. The CDR3 bases are TGTGCCAGCAGCGTAGACGGGGAGAGGGGGGACTATGGCTACACCTTC. Protein: CASSVDGERGDYGYTF.

The chain uses TRBV9 and TRBJ1-3; 7 positions agree with TRBD1. Looked up from germline, CDR1 is SGDLS and CDR2 is YYNGEE. CDR3 size: 16 residues. V lost 0 bases to trimming and J lost 0 bases; unmatched junction nucleotides: 3. The CDR3 region is CASSVVGTVSGNTIYF. For the CDR3, the DNA is TGTGCCAGCAGCGTAGTGGGGACAGTCTCTGGAAACACCATATATTTT.

This chain connects TRBV10-2 to TRBJ1-1, with a possible D match to TRBD1 (5 bases). V shed 3 bases and J shed 2 bases, with 7 bases lying between them. The CDR3 runs to 13 residues. Germline CDR1 WSHSY, CDR2 SAAADI. The CDR3 bases are TGCGCCAGCAGTGACGGGGGTAACACTGAAGCTTTCTTT. This sequence encodes CASSDGGNTEAFF.

The rearrangement joins TRBV9 to TRBJ1-5; 8 nucleotides line up with TRBD1. Germline CDR1 reads SGDLS; CDR2 reads YYNGEE. The V and J ends lost 3 bases and 4 bases, in that order; junction bases with no gene match: 3. The CDR3 covers 14 residues. Here the CDR3 reads CASSGTGNNQPQHF. CDR3 coding DNA: TGTGCCAGCAGCGGGACAGGGAATAATCAGCCCCAGCATTTT.

CDR3 sequence reads: CASSDGGFQETQYF. DNA for the CDR3: TGTGCCAGCAGTGACGGGGGATTCCAAGAGACCCAGTACTTC. V and J are TRBV6-1 and TRBJ2-5, with a possible D match to TRBD2 (6 bases). CDR1 is MNHNS, CDR2 SASEGT, per germline. The CDR3 runs 14 residues. The V and J ends lost 3 bases and 1 base respectively, with 9 bases between them.

This chain connects TRBV7-6 to TRBJ1-3; D gene uncertain. Trimming pared 2 bases from V and 3 bases from J, leaving 2 bases between. The germline V gene has CDR1 SGHVS and CDR2 FNYEAQ. CDR3 size: 12 residues. CDR3 region: CASSLLGNTIYF. The CDR3 DNA follows: TGTGCCAGCAGCTTACTTGGAAACACCATATATTTT. The whole variable domain, filled in from reference TRBV7-6 and TRBJ1-3, reads GAGVSQSPRYKVTKRGQDVALRCDPISGHVSLYWYRQALGQGPEFLTYFNYEAQQDKSGLPNDRFSAERPEGSISTLTIQRTEQRDSAMYRCASSLLGNTIYFGEGSWLTVV.

The CDR3 loop is CSASTTNTEAFF. Written as DNA, the CDR3 is TGCAGTGCTAGTACAACAAACACTGAAGCTTTCTTT. The chain joins TRBV20-1 to TRBJ1-1; D gene uncertain. V lost 3 bases and J 2 bases, leaving 7 bases between the germline ends. Germline-derived CDR1 and CDR2 are DFQATT and SNEGSKA (reference sequence). The CDR3 totals 12 residues.

This clone was seen a single time. V and J are TRBV6-5 and TRBJ1-4, with D possibly matching TRBD1 (6 bases). V lost 6 bases and J 7 bases, leaving 15 bases between the germline ends. Germline V gives CDR1 MNHEY, CDR2 SVGAGI. The length of the CDR3 is 14 residues. As DNA, the CDR3 is TGTGCCAGCAGAGACAGGTTAAAAGGTGAAAAACTGTTTTTT. Its protein product is CASRDRLKGEKLFF.

The chain couples TRBV9 to TRBJ2-3; D not certain. Deletions cut 0 bases from V and 0 bases from J, with 11 bases between. The CDR3 has 16 amino acids. Germline loops: CDR1 SGDLS, CDR2 YYNGEE. DNA for the CDR3: TGTGCCAGCAGCGTAGGGTACGACTCTAGCACAGATACGCAGTATTTT. Translated, it gives CASSVGYDSSTDTQYF.

The chain links TRBV19 to TRBJ1-5, with a possible D match to TRBD1 (6 bases). There are 16 residues in the CDR3. Germline V gene sequence: CDR1 LNHDA, CDR2 SQIVND (reference sequence). Trimming shortened V by 4 bases and J by 4 bases, and 17 bases separated the two germline ends. CDR3 nucleotide sequence: TGTGCCAGTAGTACTACCCGACAGGCGATTAATCAGCCCCAGCATTTT. It codes for CASSTTRQAINQPQHF. The full variable domain, its missing parts supplied by reference TRBV19 and TRBJ1-5, is DGGITQSPKYLFRKEGQNVTLSCEQNLNHDAMYWYRQDPGQGLRLIYYSQIVNDFQKGDIAEGYSVSREKKESFPLTVTSAQKNPTAFYLCASSTTRQAINQPQHFGDGTRLSIL.

The chain employs TRBV28 and TRBJ2-7; the D is unclear. Trimming left V 6 bases short and J 3 bases short, with 6 bases between. Germline values: CDR1 MDHEN, CDR2 SYDVKM. There are 11 residues in the CDR3. CDR3 amino acids: CASSRDYEQYF. The CDR3 bases are TGTGCCAGCAGCCGCGACTACGAGCAGTACTTC.

CDR3 nucleotides: TGTGCCAGCAGGTCGACAGGGCCGTCGGTCTATGGCTACACCTTC. Its protein product is CASRSTGPSVYGYTF. The chain recombines TRBV7-3 with TRBJ1-2; 7 nucleotides agree with TRBD1. Losses at the gene ends were 6 bases for V and 4 bases for J; bases not matched to a gene: 11. The CDR3 runs to 15 residues. Germline lookup yields CDR1 SGHTA and CDR2 FQGTGA.

The chain uses TRBV9 and TRBJ2-3, with a possible D match to TRBD1 (6 bases). The V gene lost 0 bases and the J gene lost 0 bases, with 8 bases spanning the gap. Germline loops: CDR1 SGDLS, CDR2 YYNGEE. This CDR3 spans 15 amino acids. CDR3 nucleotide sequence: TGTGCCAGCAGCGTAGGGACAGCTAGCACAGATACGCAGTATTTT. This encodes CASSVGTASTDTQYF. The full variable domain, completed using reference TRBV9 and TRBJ2-3, is DSGVTQTPKHLITATGQRVTLRCSPRSGDLSVYWYQQSLDQGLQFLIQYYNGEERAKGNILERFSAQQFPDLHSELNLSSLELGDSALYFCASSVGTASTDTQYFGPGTRLTVL.

V usage is TRBV5-1 and J usage is TRBJ2-6; D is unclear. Trimming stripped 4 bases from V and 0 bases from J, with 5 bases between. CDR1 SGHRS and CDR2 YFSETQ come from the germline V gene. The CDR3 totals 14 residues. CDR3 sequence (DNA): TGCGCCAGCAGCGCCTCCTCTGGGGCCAACGTCCTGACTTTC. This codes for CASSASSGANVLTF.

This chain uses TRBV18 with TRBJ2-2; 10 bases line up with TRBD2. Per germline, CDR1 KGHSH and CDR2 LQKENI. Losses at the gene ends were 6 bases for V and 1 base for J; bases not matched to a gene: 5. The CDR3 spans 16 residues. The CDR3 DNA follows: TGTGCCAGCTCGCCTTGGACTAGCGGGAACACCGGGGAGCTGTTTTTT. It specifies CASSPWTSGNTGELFF.

V is TRBV18 and J is TRBJ1-6; D is ambiguous. Trimming removed 3 bases from V and 5 bases from J, with 5 bases in between. The CDR3 runs to 13 residues. In germline, CDR1 is KGHSH, CDR2 LQKENI. CDR3 amino acids: CASSPVDNSPLHF. The CDR3 nucleotides are TGTGCCAGCTCACCGGTCGATAATTCACCCCTCCACTTT.

V is TRBV3-1 (or the pseudogene TRBV3-2) and J is TRBJ1-1; D gene uncertain. This CDR3 is built from 13 residues. Germline V gene data show CDR1 as LGHDT and CDR2 as YNNKEL (reference sequence). Trimming left V 1 base short and J 3 bases short, with 6 bases between. The CDR3 is CASSQGRDTEAFF. The CDR3 bases are TGTGCCAGCAGCCAAGGTAGGGACACTGAAGCTTTCTTT.

The chain recombines TRBV30 with TRBJ2-7; weak D call: TRBD1 (5 bases). Between the trimmed V and J ends, which lost 7 bases and 2 bases, there was a span of 18 bases. Germline loops: CDR1 GTSNPN, CDR2 SVGIG (reference sequence). The CDR3 covers 14 residues. The CDR3 loop is CALDDSPGTYEQYF. In DNA, the CDR3 is TGTGCCTTAGACGACAGCCCCGGCACCTACGAGCAGTACTTC.